Listed below are T cell receptor beta chains from one sample, sequenced in a study of blood T cell repertoires in COVID-19. Only in-frame clones appear in the TCRdb table, and some are missing; sequencing was by immunoSEQ multiplex PCR. This table holds just over 250,000 clones, 80% to 90% found once. The source material was PBMCs or T cells enriched from blood (not recorded which). Every receptor here comes from a man aged 30 to 39 with acute COVID-19. Both conserved end residues are part of each CDR3. D genes are given only for firm matches. The size field is filled for only some rows; it gives once, few, many or a size class.

d_call: NA
j_call: TRBJ1-4
v_call: TRBV7-9
clone_size: NA
cdr3_nt: TGTGCCAGCACCTCCGGAGTCTCCACTAATGAAAAACTGTTTTTT
cdr3_aa: CASTSGVSTNEKLFF

d_call: NA
j_call: TRBJ2-1
v_call: TRBV14
clone_size: NA
cdr3_nt: TGTGCCAGCAGCCAAGATTGGAGCGGGTACAATGAGCAGTTCTTC
cdr3_aa: CASSQDWSGYNEQFF

d_call: TRBD2
j_call: TRBJ2-1
v_call: TRBV19
clone_size: NA
cdr3_nt: TGTGCCAGTAGTATTCCCCGGACTAGCGGGAGGTTTTATTCCAATGAGCAGTTCTTC
cdr3_aa: CASSIPRTSGRFYSNEQFF

d_call: TRBD2
j_call: TRBJ2-3
v_call: TRBV3-1/TRBV3-2
clone_size: NA
cdr3_nt: TGTGCCAGCAGCCCCCCAAACTTTAGCGGGAGAGCGAATACGCAGTATTTT
cdr3_aa: CASSPPNFSGRANTQYF

d_call: NA
j_call: TRBJ1-5
v_call: TRBV21-1
clone_size: NA
cdr3_nt: TGTGCCAGCACACAAAGGAAAGGAAAGCGTAGCAATCAGCCCCAGCATTTT
cdr3_aa: CASTQRKGKRSNQPQHF

d_call: NA
j_call: TRBJ2-3
v_call: TRBV29-1
clone_size: few
cdr3_nt: TGCAGCGGGGGGGGGCAGAGAGATACGCAGTATTTT
cdr3_aa: CSGGGQRDTQYF

d_call: TRBD2
j_call: TRBJ2-4
v_call: TRBV5-1
clone_size: NA
cdr3_nt: TGCGCCAGCAGCTTACTAGCGGGGGGCCAAAACATTCAGTACTTC
cdr3_aa: CASSLLAGGQNIQYF

d_call: NA
j_call: TRBJ1-4
v_call: TRBV28
clone_size: few
cdr3_nt: TGTGCCAGCAGTCGGCAGGGTACTAATGAAAAACTGTTTTTT
cdr3_aa: CASSRQGTNEKLFF

d_call: NA
j_call: TRBJ2-1
v_call: TRBV14
clone_size: NA
cdr3_nt: TGTGCCAGCAGCTTTGCGGGGAGCTCCTACAATGAGCAGTTCTTC
cdr3_aa: CASSFAGSSYNEQFF

d_call: NA
j_call: TRBJ2-1
v_call: TRBV5-6
clone_size: NA
cdr3_nt: TGTGCCAGCAGCCCCAGCTCCTACAATGAGCAGTTCTTC
cdr3_aa: CASSPSSYNEQFF

d_call: TRBD1
j_call: TRBJ1-3
v_call: TRBV9
clone_size: few
cdr3_nt: TGTGCCAGCAGCGTAGGGACAGGGGGTGGAAACACCATATATTTT
cdr3_aa: CASSVGTGGGNTIYF

d_call: TRBD2
j_call: TRBJ2-2
v_call: TRBV7-3
clone_size: NA
cdr3_nt: TGTGCCAGCAGTCCCGGGGGACTAGCGGTTACCGGGGAGCTGTTTTTT
cdr3_aa: CASSPGGLAVTGELFF

d_call: NA
j_call: TRBJ1-1
v_call: TRBV18
clone_size: NA
cdr3_nt: TGTGCCAGCTCACCGCGGACGCGGGAGACTGAAGCTTTCTTT
cdr3_aa: CASSPRTRETEAFF

d_call: NA
j_call: TRBJ1-4
v_call: TRBV5-1
clone_size: NA
cdr3_nt: TGCGCCAGCAGCTTACTCCCCGAAAAACTGTTTTTT
cdr3_aa: CASSLLPEKLFF

d_call: TRBD2
j_call: TRBJ2-1
v_call: TRBV10-3
clone_size: NA
cdr3_nt: TGTGCCATCAGTGAGTCGGGGAGGTTTTCGACTAGCGGGAGGGATGAGCAGTTCTTC
cdr3_aa: CAISESGRFSTSGRDEQFF

d_call: NA
j_call: TRBJ2-3
v_call: TRBV9
clone_size: NA
cdr3_nt: TGTGCCAGCACGAGGGGGAGTAGCACAGATACGCAGTATTTT
cdr3_aa: CASTRGSSTDTQYF

d_call: NA
j_call: TRBJ1-1
v_call: TRBV7-9
clone_size: NA
cdr3_nt: TGTGCCAGCAGCACTAATGTGGAGGACACTGAAGCTTTCTTT
cdr3_aa: CASSTNVEDTEAFF

d_call: NA
j_call: TRBJ1-2
v_call: TRBV6-4
clone_size: NA
cdr3_nt: TGTGCCAGCAGTGACTCCCCCCGAGGACTCAACTACACCTTC
cdr3_aa: CASSDSPRGLNYTF

d_call: NA
j_call: TRBJ1-1
v_call: TRBV4-3
clone_size: NA
cdr3_nt: TGCGCCAGCAGCCAAGATGCCGGACAGATGAACACTGAAGCTTTCTTT
cdr3_aa: CASSQDAGQMNTEAFF

d_call: NA
j_call: TRBJ2-1
v_call: TRBV6-2/TRBV6-3
clone_size: NA
cdr3_nt: TGTGCCAGCAGCGGGACTAATGAGCAGTTCTTC
cdr3_aa: CASSGTNEQFF

d_call: TRBD2
j_call: TRBJ2-1
v_call: TRBV24-1
clone_size: NA
cdr3_nt: TGTGCCACCAGTGATGCCGGGACTACCGACAATGAGCAGTTCTTC
cdr3_aa: CATSDAGTTDNEQFF

d_call: NA
j_call: TRBJ2-3
v_call: TRBV6-5
clone_size: NA
cdr3_nt: TGTGCCAGCATACGACTAGGGACAGATACGCAGTATTTT
cdr3_aa: CASIRLGTDTQYF

d_call: TRBD2
j_call: TRBJ2-1
v_call: TRBV5-4
clone_size: NA
cdr3_nt: TGTGCCAGCAGCTGGGGACTAGCGGGTAGGGTCGGGACCTACAATGAGCAGTTCTTC
cdr3_aa: CASSWGLAGRVGTYNEQFF

d_call: TRBD1
j_call: TRBJ1-2
v_call: TRBV28
clone_size: few
cdr3_nt: TGTGCCAGCAGTTTCGGGACAGAGAACTATGGCTACACCTTC
cdr3_aa: CASSFGTENYGYTF

d_call: NA
j_call: TRBJ1-5
v_call: TRBV19
clone_size: few
cdr3_nt: TGTGCCAGCACCGCGTCGCTTCAGCCCCAGCATTTT
cdr3_aa: CASTASLQPQHF